The sequence of this TCR beta chain was determined in a study of cytomegalovirus exposure and HLA in healthy donors. Study information: Samples from HLA-typed donors yielded 65 million to 85 million unique TCRs in an early data release. The study, taken as a whole, reports: Later on, analysis showed that most CMV-associated TCR beta chains appeared to be HLA-restricted.

In the case of this clone: Its antigen is as yet unknown.

The germline CDR1 and CDR2 sequences are SGDLS and YYNGEE. V gave up 3 bases and J gave up 0 bases; unmatched junction bases: 9. The CDR3 sequence is 16 residues long. PCR was performed using 60 Vbeta and 13 Jbeta primers. Clones were sequenced by immunoSEQ multiplex PCR, and TCRdb holds only the in-frame ones, with some missing. Of roughly 70,000 clones detected, around 69% appear once; the ten largest clones hold approximately 10%. Sequencing was done on a sample of PBMCs. This rearrangement joins TRBV9 to TRBJ2-7; 7 nucleotides align to TRBD2. The sequence was obtained from a human donor in good health. This CDR3 reads CASSAGGGLHSYEQYF. The CDR3 DNA sequence: TGTGCCAGCAGCGCGGGGGGAGGCCTACACTCCTACGAGCAGTACTTC. The complete variable domain, with remaining parts taken from reference TRBV9 and TRBJ2-7, reads DSGVTQTPKHLITATGQRVTLRCSPRSGDLSVYWYQQSLDQGLQFLIQYYNGEERAKGNILERFSAQQFPDLHSELNLSSLELGDSALYFCASSAGGGLHSYEQYFGPGTRLTVT.